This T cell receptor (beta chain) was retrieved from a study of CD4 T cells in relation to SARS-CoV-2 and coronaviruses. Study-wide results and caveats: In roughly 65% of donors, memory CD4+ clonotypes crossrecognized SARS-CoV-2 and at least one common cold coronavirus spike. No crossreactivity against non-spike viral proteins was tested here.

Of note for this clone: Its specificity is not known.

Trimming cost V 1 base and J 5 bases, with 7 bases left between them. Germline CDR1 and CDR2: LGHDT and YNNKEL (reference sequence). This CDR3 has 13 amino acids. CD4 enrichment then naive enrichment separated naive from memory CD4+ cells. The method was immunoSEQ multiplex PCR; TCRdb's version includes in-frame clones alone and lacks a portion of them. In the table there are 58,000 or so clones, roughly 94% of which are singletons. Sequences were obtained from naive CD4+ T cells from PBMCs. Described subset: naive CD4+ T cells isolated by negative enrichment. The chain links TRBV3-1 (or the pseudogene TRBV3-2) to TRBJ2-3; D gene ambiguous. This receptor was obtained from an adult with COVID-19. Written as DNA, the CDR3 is TGTGCCAGCAGCCAAGCGGAAGGAGATACGCAGTATTTT. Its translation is CASSQAEGDTQYF.